These 21 T cell receptor beta chains were sequenced from one sample in a study of control samples from healthy donors and cancer patients. Clones were sequenced by immunoSEQ multiplex PCR, and TCRdb holds only the in-frame ones, with some missing. The sample shows some 120,000 clones, roughly 90% of them seen only once. The sequenced sample consisted of blood. Receptor source: a man aged 18 to 30 in good health.

CDR3 nucleotides: TGTGCCAGCAGTGGGGGAGGGCCTCGCAATGAGCAGTTCTTC. It is translated as CASSGGGPRNEQFF. The J gene is TRBJ2-1, the V gene TRBV6-2 or TRBV6-3; 7 nucleotides agree with TRBD2. The V segment lost 5 bases and the J segment 6 bases; nucleotides outside the gene matches: 7. The CDR3 totals 14 residues. The V gene's germline CDR1 is MNHEY and CDR2 SVGEGT.

The rearrangement links TRBV11-3 to TRBJ2-5; D remains ambiguous. The CDR3 loop spans 16 amino acids. Germline values: CDR1 SGHNT, CDR2 YENEEA. V was pared by 0 bases and J by 4 bases, with 15 bases between. The CDR3, as DNA: TGTGCCAGCAGCTTAGATTACCAGCGCCCCGGAGAGACCCAGTACTTC. It yields the protein CASSLDYQRPGETQYF.

The chain links TRBV12-3 or TRBV12-4 to TRBJ2-2; no clear D gene. CDR3 length: 13 residues. V gave up 1 base and J gave up 3 bases, with 3 bases separating them. The CDR3 sequence is CASSLGHTGELFF. The CDR3 DNA is TGTGCCAGCAGTTTAGGACACACCGGGGAGCTGTTTTTT.

This chain links TRBV6-2 or TRBV6-3 with TRBJ1-2, with D maybe TRBD1 (5 bases). Germline V gene data show CDR1 as MNHEY and CDR2 as SVGEGT. The V and J ends lost 5 bases and 4 bases respectively, with 14 bases between them. This CDR3 is built from 14 residues. The CDR3 nucleotides read TGTGCCAGCAGTCCGCCGCCGGGGGGCTATGGCTACACCTTC. It translates to CASSPPPGGYGYTF.

The CDR3 DNA is TGTGCCAGCAGCCAAGATCCCAGGATGGACACTGAAGCTTTCTTT. Translation gives CASSQDPRMDTEAFF. The J gene is TRBJ1-1, the V gene TRBV14, with unresolved D. Germline values: CDR1 SGHDN, CDR2 FVKESK. Trimming cost V 0 bases and J 3 bases, with 11 bases left between them. The CDR3 has 15 residues.

The chain combines TRBV2 with TRBJ2-7; 10 nucleotides agree with TRBD1. Trimming cost V 6 bases and J 8 bases; bases outside gene matches: 4. The CDR3 runs to 12 residues. Germline values: CDR1 SNHLY, CDR2 FYNNEI. As DNA, the CDR3 is TGTGCCAGCAGGACGGGACAGGGGAAGCAGTACTTC. Translation gives CASRTGQGKQYF.

The chain has TRBV29-1 and TRBJ2-3; 11 positions match TRBD2. Germline lookup yields CDR1 SQVTM and CDR2 ANQGSEA. The CDR3 loop spans 15 amino acids. The V and J ends lost 5 bases and 2 bases, in that order; junction bases with no gene match: 6. The CDR3 nucleotides are TGCAGCGTTAAAGGACTAGCGGGCGTCACAGATACGCAGTATTTT. Translation: CSVKGLAGVTDTQYF.

The rearrangement joins TRBV24-1 to TRBJ1-2; 10 nucleotides line up with TRBD1. This CDR3 comprises 15 residues. Germline values: CDR1 KGHDR, CDR2 SFDVKD. With V trimmed by 2 bases and J by 6 bases, 5 bases remained unmatched. Here the CDR3 reads CATSDSGTGVDGYTF. The CDR3 coding sequence is TGTGCCACCAGTGATTCCGGGACAGGGGTGGATGGCTACACCTTC.

The CDR3 is CASSFLGGNNKAGNTIYF. The CDR3 DNA follows: TGTGCCAGCAGCTTTTTGGGCGGGAATAACAAAGCTGGAAACACCATATATTTT. V gene TRBV5-4 combines with J gene TRBJ1-3; D unresolved. V was cut by 2 bases and J by 2 bases, with 20 bases left in between. CDR3 length: 18 residues. Germline V gene sequence: CDR1 SGHNT, CDR2 YYREEE (reference sequence).

The V gene is TRBV5-6, the J gene TRBJ2-7, with D perhaps matching TRBD2 (5 bases). CDR3 length equals 14 residues. Trimming took off 5 bases at V and 0 bases at J, with 12 bases between the two ends. Germline-derived CDR1 and CDR2 are SGHDT and YYEEEE. This chain's CDR3 is CASRSPGLSYEQYV. CDR3 sequence (DNA): TGTGCCAGCAGATCTCCTGGACTCTCCTACGAGCAGTACGTC.

The chain links TRBV7-3 to TRBJ1-2; TRBD1 matches at 10 bases. V was clipped by 0 bases and J by 8 bases; unmatched bases: 6. Germline CDR1 reads SGHTA; CDR2 reads FQGTGA. The CDR3 loop spans 15 amino acids. The CDR3 nucleotides are TGTGCCAGCAGCTTAACTGGGACAGGGGAGAACGGCTACACCTTC. It codes for CASSLTGTGENGYTF. The variable domain in full, with the rest retrieved from reference TRBV7-3 and TRBJ1-2, is GAGVSQTPSNKVTEKGKYVELRCDPISGHTALYWYRQSLGQGPEFLIYFQGTGAADDSGLPNDRFFAVRPEGSVSTLKIQRTERGDSAVYLCASSLTGTGENGYTFGSGTRLTVV.

The V and J genes are TRBV27 and TRBJ1-1; tentatively, D is TRBD1 (5 bases). V shed 6 bases and J shed 3 bases, with 14 bases lying between them. CDR3 length: 14 amino acids. Germline V gene lookup returns CDR1 MNHEY and CDR2 SMNVEV (reference sequence). CDR3 in amino acids: CASRREGMYTEAFF. CDR3 sequence (DNA): TGTGCCAGCAGGAGGGAGGGGATGTACACTGAAGCTTTCTTT.

This sequence joins TRBV6-5 and TRBJ2-1; a possible D gene is TRBD2 (5 bases). V gave up 5 bases and J gave up 7 bases, with 12 bases separating them. Germline V lookup: CDR1 MNHEY, CDR2 SVGAGI. The length of the CDR3 is 13 residues. CDR3 amino acids: CASSSGLGNEQFF. The CDR3 region has the DNA TGTGCCAGCAGTAGCGGTCTTGGAAATGAGCAGTTCTTC.

V and J are TRBV6-5 and TRBJ2-1; D possibly corresponds to TRBD2 (6 bases). Trimming cost V 6 bases and J 5 bases, with 14 bases left between them. Germline values: CDR1 MNHEY, CDR2 SVGAGI. The CDR3 has 14 amino acids. The CDR3 protein is CASRLREYDNEQFF. The DNA of the CDR3 is TGTGCCAGCAGGCTCCGGGAGTACGACAATGAGCAGTTCTTC.

The V gene is TRBV9, the J gene TRBJ2-1; weak D call: TRBD2 (5 bases). V was shortened by 3 bases and J by 0 bases, with 10 bases between the two germline ends. The CDR3 has 15 amino acids. CDR1 SGDLS and CDR2 YYNGEE come from the germline V gene. CDR3 in amino acids: CASSESGNSYNEQFF. The CDR3 DNA follows: TGTGCCAGCAGCGAGTCGGGGAACTCCTACAATGAGCAGTTCTTC.

The rearrangement uses TRBV10-2 and TRBJ2-4, with no clear D. The CDR3 is made up of 16 amino acids. Germline CDR1 is WSHSY and CDR2 is SAAADI. Trimming stripped 1 base from V and 0 bases from J, with 10 bases between. CDR3 in DNA: TGCGCCAGCAGTGAGTGGTCCGCCCTAGCCAAAAACATTCAGTACTTC. This encodes CASSEWSALAKNIQYF.

Only one count was recorded for this clone. The J gene is TRBJ1-1, the V gene TRBV3-1 (or the pseudogene TRBV3-2), with D possibly matching TRBD1 (6 bases). Germline V gene lookup returns CDR1 LGHDT and CDR2 YNNKEL (reference sequence). The V end lost 1 base, the J end lost 4 bases, and 13 bases lay between the germline ends. This CDR3 comprises 15 residues. This CDR3 reads CASSQAMWGRTEAFF. As DNA, the CDR3 is TGTGCCAGCAGCCAAGCTATGTGGGGGCGCACTGAAGCTTTCTTT.

V and J are TRBV20-1 and TRBJ1-2, with D perhaps matching TRBD1 (6 bases). The germline CDR1 and CDR2 sequences are DFQATT and SNEGSKA (reference sequence). Trimming removed 6 bases at V and 8 bases at J, with 13 bases between. The CDR3 has 11 residues. In DNA, the CDR3 is TGCAGTGCAATGGGGGCGCAAGGCTACACCTTC. This codes for CSAMGAQGYTF.

The chain combines TRBV9 with TRBJ2-2, with D possibly being TRBD1 (6 bases). V was cut by 7 bases and J by 1 base, with 8 bases left in between. The CDR3 contains 13 residues. Looked up from germline, CDR1 is SGDLS and CDR2 is YYNGEE. The CDR3 bases are TGTGCCAGCCTAGGGGGGAACACCGGGGAGCTGTTTTTT. Encoded protein: CASLGGNTGELFF.

This chain links TRBV30 with TRBJ1-1; D unresolved. CDR1 and CDR2 from the germline V gene are GTSNPN and SVGIG (reference sequence). The CDR3 is made up of 15 amino acids. Trimming took 0 bases from V and 1 from J, leaving 12 bases between them. For the CDR3, the DNA is TGTGCCTGGAGTGTACTAGGACGTAAGAACACTGAAGCTTTCTTT. Translated, it gives CAWSVLGRKNTEAFF.

The chain joins TRBV9 to TRBJ1-5; TRBD1 agrees at 8 bases. CDR3 length: 15 residues. V dropped 0 bases and J dropped 6; count of bases not matched to a gene: 5. In germline, CDR1 is SGDLS, CDR2 YYNGEE. The CDR3 region is CASSVAGQGGQPQHF. CDR3 coding DNA: TGTGCCAGCAGCGTAGCTGGACAGGGAGGTCAGCCCCAGCATTTT.